This T cell receptor beta chain originates from a study of T cells in Graves' hyperthyroidism and ophthalmopathy. Germline V gene data show CDR1 as SGDLS and CDR2 as YYNGEE. The CDR3 consists of 14 residues. Points on this clonotype: A read error may produce the germline difference seen at one junction end.

TCR beta CDR3 sequences were amplified from RNA transcripts. Carried out on the TCR CDR3, a first-round RT-PCR used the HTBI primer set. TCRdb processed the multiplex PCR reads anew with MiXCR; each CDR3 protein has one entry. The table has roughly 840,000 distinct CDR3 sequences, over 35% seen once. The source is a man between 18 and 35 years old with Graves' hyperthyroidism. V gene TRBV9 combines with J gene TRBJ2-7, with a tentative D call TRBD1 (6 bases). Sequencing was carried out using blood. CDR3 region: CANSVGDTAYEQYF. The DNA for the CDR3 is TGTGCCAACAGCGTCGGGGACACTGCTTACGAGCAGTACTTC.